This T cell receptor beta chain derives from a study of human T cells and chemical hapten exposure. The CDR3 consists of 13 residues. Trimming took 6 bases from V and 8 from J; bases not matched to a gene: 8. The study extracted total RNA from unfractionated whole blood. General observations from the study: Counts of TCRs above 1 in 1000 frequency stayed unchanged with DPC sensitization.

This clonotype appeared many times. Its antigen remains unidentified. During construction of the library, unique molecular identifiers were attached to individual cDNA molecules for quantitative, reproducible TCR counting. TCRdb re-called the 5' RACE reads with MiXCR, one entry per CDR3 protein. The profile shows 95,000 to 120,000 distinct CDR3 sequences, around a fifth of them singletons. This sequence originates from a human donor in good health. The V call is TRBV12-3 or TRBV12-4, the J call TRBJ1-2; 8 bases align to TRBD1. This chain's CDR3 is CASSPGQGWGYTF. The CDR3, as DNA: TGTGCCAGCAGCCCCGGACAGGGTTGGGGCTACACCTTC.